Given below is one TCR beta chain in context. No antigen is known for it. No quality values exist for individual bases; no much larger clone is one base distant. Flow cytometry had shown CD8+CD57+ cell expansion in the patients selected for sequencing. Every patient had severe acquired aplastic anemia, diagnosed using the International Study of Aplastic Anemia and Agranulocytosis and Camitta criteria. No patient had received any therapy when blood was sampled. In the study, sorted CD4+ and CD8+ blood T cells from patients with severe aplastic anemia and from healthy subjects underwent deep sequencing of TCR repertoires. In the USA, patient enrollment took place under clinicaltrials.gov protocols 00001620, 01623167, 00001397, 00071045, 00081523 and 00961064. Ficoll-Paque density gradient centrifugation was used to isolate peripheral blood mononuclear cells. CD4+ and CD8+ T cells were sorted by FACS or magnetic beads before DNA extraction.

The entry originates in a study of CD8+CD57+ T cells in acquired aplastic anemia listed by TCRdb under 2018. The study in broad terms: A mean of approximately 3 ug of DNA, ranging from about 0.19 to 27.4 ug, was extracted from sorted CD4+ and CD8+ cells. CD8+CD57+ expansion was defined as frequency above the mean frequency observed in healthy subjects.

Paper-wide results and their limitations: Between patients and healthy controls, no significant difference in CD8+ Simpson's diversity was found (P=0.060). Although around 30 CD8+ CDR3 sequences were shared by patients and controls, these sequences appeared highly expressed in patients and within the immunodominant clones of patients.

Deletion took 5 bases off V and 10 bases off J, with a span of 24 bases between the germline ends. The germline V gene sets CDR1 to SGHTA and CDR2 to FQGNSA. Reading from cysteine to phenylalanine, the CDR3 counts 17 amino acids. Only the CDR3 DNA is retained, 51 bases long and in frame from the first base. TCR beta VDJ combination and CDR3 sequence profiling used genomic DNA as the template. An Illumina HiSeq 2000 was used for TCR repertoire sequencing. As for how the authors treated the data: Repertoires were assessed using TRBV/TRBJ rearrangement plots, CDR3 size and DJ length profiles, and Simpson's diversity index. The most abundant DNA sequence in the deep sequencing data was taken as the immunodominant clone. CDR3 amino acid sequences were checked for sharing across subjects and were also compared against the VDJdb database and published repertoires. TCRdb cleaned the public reads at Q25 with fastp, built clones with MiXCR and kept in-frame beta chains. Here each entry gathers all rows of one CDR3 protein and keeps the most common genes and DNA. The V and J calls, along with clone size, are taken from TCRdb and not from the paper's own processing. This sample gives 200,000 to 300,000 distinct CDR3 sequences in total; around 82% of them show up just once. The ten largest clones represent approximately 40% of the sample.

The source material was sorted CD4+, CD8+, or CD8+CD57+ T cells (not recorded which) from PBMCs. This receptor was obtained from a human donor with aplastic anemia. The chain couples TRBV7-2 to TRBJ2-6; possibly the D gene is TRBD2, per 7 matching bases. The CDR3 protein is CASSLGGVPYTQNVLTF. Read as DNA, the sequence is TGTGCCAGCAGCCTAGGGGGGGTCCCCTATACGCAGAACGTCCTGACTTTC.